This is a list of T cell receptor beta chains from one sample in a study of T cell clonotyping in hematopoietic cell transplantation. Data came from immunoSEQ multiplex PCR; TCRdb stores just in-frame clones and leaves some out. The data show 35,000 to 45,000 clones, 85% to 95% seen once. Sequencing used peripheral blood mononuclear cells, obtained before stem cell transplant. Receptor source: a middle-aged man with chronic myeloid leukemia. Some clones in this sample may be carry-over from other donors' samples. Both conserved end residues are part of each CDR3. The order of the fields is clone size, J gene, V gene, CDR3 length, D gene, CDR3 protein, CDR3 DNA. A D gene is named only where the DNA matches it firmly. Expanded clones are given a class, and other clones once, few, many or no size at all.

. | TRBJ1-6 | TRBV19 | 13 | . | CASSPLANSPLHF | TGTGCCAGTAGCCCCCTCGCAAATTCACCCCTCCACTTT
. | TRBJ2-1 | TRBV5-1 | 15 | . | CASSLEGDPYNEQFF | TGCGCCAGCAGCTTGGAGGGGGACCCCTACAATGAGCAGTTCTTC
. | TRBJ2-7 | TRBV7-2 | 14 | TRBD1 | CASSLGTGGVEQYF | TGTGCCAGCAGCTTAGGAACAGGGGGCGTCGAGCAGTACTTC
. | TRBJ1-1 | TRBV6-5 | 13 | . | CASSYWGNTEAFF | TGTGCCAGCAGTTATTGGGGGAACACTGAAGCTTTCTTT
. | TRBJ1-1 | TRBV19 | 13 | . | CASSIDGSTEAFF | TGTGCCAGTAGTATAGACGGTAGCACTGAAGCTTTCTTT
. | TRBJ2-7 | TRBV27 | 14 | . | CASSFGQSSYEQYF | TGTGCCAGCAGTTTTGGACAGAGCTCCTACGAGCAGTACTTC
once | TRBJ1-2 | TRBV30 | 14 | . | CAWRGRVSNYGYTF | TGTGCCTGGAGGGGCAGGGTTTCTAACTATGGCTACACCTTC
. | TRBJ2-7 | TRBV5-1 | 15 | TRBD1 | CASSGGQVGAYEQYF | TGCGCCAGCAGCGGGGGACAGGTGGGTGCCTACGAGCAGTACTTC
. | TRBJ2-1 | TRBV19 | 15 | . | CASSIDKQPYNEQFF | TGTGCCAGTAGTATAGATAAGCAACCCTACAATGAGCAGTTCTTC
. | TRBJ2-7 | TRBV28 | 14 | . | CASRRPGSSYEQYF | TGTGCCAGCAGACGGCCAGGTAGCTCCTACGAGCAGTACTTC
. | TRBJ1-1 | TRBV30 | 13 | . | CAWSKQADTEAFF | TGTGCCTGGAGTAAACAGGCGGACACTGAAGCTTTCTTT
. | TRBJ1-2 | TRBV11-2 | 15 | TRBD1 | CASSSPGTGSRGYTF | TGTGCCAGCAGCAGTCCCGGGACAGGCTCACGAGGCTACACCTTC
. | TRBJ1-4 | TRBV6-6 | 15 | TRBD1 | CASSYGQGAGEKLFF | TGTGCCAGCAGCTATGGACAGGGGGCTGGGGAAAAACTGTTTTTT